This T cell receptor beta chain came from a study of cytomegalovirus exposure and HLA in healthy donors. The PCR ran on 60 Vbeta and 13 Jbeta primers. Sequencing was performed with immunoSEQ multiplex PCR; in TCRdb, only in-frame clones are kept and a portion is missing. This table has around 100,000 clones, roughly three quarters appearing once. Germline-derived CDR1 and CDR2 are MNHEY and SMNVEV (reference sequence). CDR3 length equals 15 residues. This chain joins TRBV27 and TRBJ2-5; 9 bases are shared with TRBD2. The DNA end favors TRBJ2-7, so the J call may be wrong. Sequences were obtained from PBMCs. The TCR sequence derives from a young woman in good health and CMV-seropositive. The CDR3 DNA follows: TGTGCCAGCAGTTCGCCGGGACTAGCTAACCACGAGCAGTACTTC. Translating it yields CASSSPGLANHEQYF.